This T cell receptor (beta chain) was sequenced for a study of T cell changes during pregnancy in multiple sclerosis. With 1 base removed from V and 6 bases from J, the gap between germline ends came to 7 bases. The CDR3 covers 14 residues. Germline V gene sequence: CDR1 LGHNT, CDR2 FRNRAP. Profiling relied on immunoSEQ multiplex PCR, and the TCRdb table lists in-frame clones only, not all of them. In the table there are more than 45,000 clones, about 92% of which are singletons. The sample in question was CD8+ T cells from peripheral blood mononuclear cells, obtained in the second trimester of pregnancy. The chain carries TRBV12-5 and TRBJ1-6, with D perhaps TRBD1 (6 bases). This TCR derives from a female donor with multiple sclerosis, enrolled in a pregnancy study. CDR3 in amino acids: CASGLDRVNSPLHF. CDR3 sequence (DNA): TGTGCTAGTGGTTTGGACAGGGTTAATTCACCCCTCCACTTT.